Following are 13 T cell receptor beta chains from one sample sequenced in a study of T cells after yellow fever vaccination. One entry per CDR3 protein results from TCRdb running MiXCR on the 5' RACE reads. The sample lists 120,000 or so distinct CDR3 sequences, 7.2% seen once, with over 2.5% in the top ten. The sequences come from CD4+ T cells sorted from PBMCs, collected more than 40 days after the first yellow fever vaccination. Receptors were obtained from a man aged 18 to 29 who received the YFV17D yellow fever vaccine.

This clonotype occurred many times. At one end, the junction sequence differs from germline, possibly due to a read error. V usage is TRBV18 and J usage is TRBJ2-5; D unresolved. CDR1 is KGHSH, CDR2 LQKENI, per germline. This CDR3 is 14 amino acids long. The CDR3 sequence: CSSSPSYLEETQYF. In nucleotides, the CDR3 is TGTTCCAGCTCACCATCTTATCTAGAAGAGACCCAGTACTTC.

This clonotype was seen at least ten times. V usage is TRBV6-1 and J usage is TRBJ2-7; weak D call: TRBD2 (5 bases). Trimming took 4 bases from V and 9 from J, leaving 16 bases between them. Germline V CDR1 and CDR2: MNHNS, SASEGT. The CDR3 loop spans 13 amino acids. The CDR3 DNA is TGTGCCAGCAGTGGTCACACTATAGAGGGGCAGTACGTC. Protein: CASSGHTIEGQYV.

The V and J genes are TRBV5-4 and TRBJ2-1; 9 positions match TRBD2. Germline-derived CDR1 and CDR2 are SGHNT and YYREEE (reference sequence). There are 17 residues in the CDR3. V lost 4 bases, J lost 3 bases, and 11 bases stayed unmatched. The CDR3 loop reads CASSPAGGAQNYNEQFF. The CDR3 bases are TGTGCCAGCAGCCCCGCGGGGGGGGCCCAAAACTACAATGAGCAGTTCTTC.

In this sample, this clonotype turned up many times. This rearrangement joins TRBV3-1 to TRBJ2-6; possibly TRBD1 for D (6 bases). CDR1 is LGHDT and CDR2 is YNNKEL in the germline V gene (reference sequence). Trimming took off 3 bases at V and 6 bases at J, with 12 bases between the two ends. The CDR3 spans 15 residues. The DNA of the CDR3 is TGTGCCAGCAGCCAGGGGGCTCTGACGGCCAACGTCCTGACTTTC. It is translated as CASSQGALTANVLTF.

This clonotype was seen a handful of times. CDR3 DNA: TGTGCCAGCAGTCCGCTAGCGGGGGCATCTCCAGATACGCAGTATTTT. This codes for CASSPLAGASPDTQYF. The J gene is TRBJ2-3, the V gene TRBV5-6; TRBD2 matches at 10 bases. Germline loops: CDR1 SGHDT, CDR2 YYEEEE. This CDR3 has 16 amino acids. V lost 5 bases to trimming and J lost 4 bases; unmatched junction nucleotides: 10.

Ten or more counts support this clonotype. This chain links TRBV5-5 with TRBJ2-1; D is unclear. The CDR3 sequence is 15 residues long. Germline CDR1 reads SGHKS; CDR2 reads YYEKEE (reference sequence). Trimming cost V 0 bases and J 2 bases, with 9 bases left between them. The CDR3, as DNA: TGTGCCAGCAGCTTGGAAGGGTGGACCTACAATGAGCAGTTCTTC. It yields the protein CASSLEGWTYNEQFF. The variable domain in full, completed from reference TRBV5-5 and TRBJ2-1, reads DAGVTQSPTHLIKTRGQQVTLRCSPISGHKSVSWYQQVLGQGPQFIFQYYEKEERGRGNFPDRFSARQFPNYSSELNVNALLLGDSALYLCASSLEGWTYNEQFFGPGTRLTVL.

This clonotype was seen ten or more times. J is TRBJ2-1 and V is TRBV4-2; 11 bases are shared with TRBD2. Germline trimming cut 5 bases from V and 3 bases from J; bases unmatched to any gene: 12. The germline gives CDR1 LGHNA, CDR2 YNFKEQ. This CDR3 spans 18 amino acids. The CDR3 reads CASSKAGIGLAGYNEQFF. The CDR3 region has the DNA TGTGCCAGCAGCAAAGCCGGTATAGGACTAGCGGGCTACAATGAGCAGTTCTTC.

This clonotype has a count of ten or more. The CDR3 DNA reads as TGTGCCAGCACCATGGGGGCCTTCCGAAGCCCCTACGAGCAGTACTTC. Its translation: CASTMGAFRSPYEQYF. This chain connects TRBV5-6 to TRBJ2-7; tentative D call: TRBD1 (6 bases). Germline loops: CDR1 SGHDT, CDR2 YYEEEE. The CDR3 covers 16 residues. Between the trimmed V and J ends, which lost 6 bases and 2 bases, there was a span of 21 bases.

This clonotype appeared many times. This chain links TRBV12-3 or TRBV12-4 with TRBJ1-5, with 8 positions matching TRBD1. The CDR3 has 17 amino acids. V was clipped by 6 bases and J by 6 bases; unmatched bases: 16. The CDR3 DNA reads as TGTGCCAGCAGCCCAGGGGCCGGACAGGGCGCTTTTCAGCCCCAGCATTTT. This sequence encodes CASSPGAGQGAFQPQHF.

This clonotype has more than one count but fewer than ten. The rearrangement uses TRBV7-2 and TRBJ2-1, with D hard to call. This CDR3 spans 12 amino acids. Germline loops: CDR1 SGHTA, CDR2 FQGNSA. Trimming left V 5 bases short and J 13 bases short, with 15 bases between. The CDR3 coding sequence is TGTGCCAGCAGCACCCAGGACCTACGCCAGTTCTTC. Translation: CASSTQDLRQFF.

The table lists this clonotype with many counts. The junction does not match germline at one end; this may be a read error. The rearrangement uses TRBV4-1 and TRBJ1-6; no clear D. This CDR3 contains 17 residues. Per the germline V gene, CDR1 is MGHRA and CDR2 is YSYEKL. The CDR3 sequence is CASSQARGPSDNSPLHF. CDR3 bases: TGCGCCAGCAGCCAAGCCCGCGGCCCCTCCGATAATTCACCCCTCCACTTT.

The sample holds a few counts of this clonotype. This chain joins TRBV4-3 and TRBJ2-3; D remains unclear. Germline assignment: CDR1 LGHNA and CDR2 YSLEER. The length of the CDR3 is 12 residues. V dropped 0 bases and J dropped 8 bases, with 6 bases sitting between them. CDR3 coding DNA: TGCGCCAGCAGCCAAGACGGTGGTACGCAGTATTTT. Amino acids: CASSQDGGTQYF.

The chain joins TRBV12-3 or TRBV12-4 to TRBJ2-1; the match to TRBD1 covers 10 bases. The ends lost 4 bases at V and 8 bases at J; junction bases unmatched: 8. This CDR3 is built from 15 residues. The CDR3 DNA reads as TGTGCCAGCAGTTCAGAAGGGACAGGGGTTTATGAGCAGTTCTTC. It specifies CASSSEGTGVYEQFF.